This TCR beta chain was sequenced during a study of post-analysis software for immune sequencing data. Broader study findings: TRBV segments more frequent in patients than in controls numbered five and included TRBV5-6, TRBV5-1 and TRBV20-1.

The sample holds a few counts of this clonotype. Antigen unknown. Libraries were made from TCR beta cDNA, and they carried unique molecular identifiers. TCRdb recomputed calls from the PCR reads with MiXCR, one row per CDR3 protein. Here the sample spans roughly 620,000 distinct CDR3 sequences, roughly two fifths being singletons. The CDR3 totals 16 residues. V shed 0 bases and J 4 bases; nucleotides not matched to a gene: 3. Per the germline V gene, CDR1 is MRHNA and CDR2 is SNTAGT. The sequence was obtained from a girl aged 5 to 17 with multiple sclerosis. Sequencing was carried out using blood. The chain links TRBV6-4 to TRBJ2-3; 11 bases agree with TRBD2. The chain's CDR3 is CASSDSTSGTADTQYF. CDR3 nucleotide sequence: TGTGCCAGCAGTGACTCGACTAGCGGGACTGCAGATACGCAGTATTTT.